This passage covers 21 T cell receptor beta chains from one sample sequenced in a study of T cell repertoires in cytomegalovirus infection. TCRdb passed the reads through MiXCR, listing each CDR3 protein once. This sample carries 110,000 to 150,000 distinct CDR3 sequences, 32% of them seen once, and the ten largest clones take about 50%. The antigens these receptors bind are not known. Sequenced here: CD8+ T cells from cultured PBMCs, sampled from culture after CMV antigen stimulation. These receptors were collected from a human donor in good health (CMV status not recorded). Some clones in this sample may be carry-over from other donors' samples.

This clonotype has at least ten counts. The chain is built from TRBV6-5 and TRBJ2-1; possible D gene TRBD1, 6 bases. The length of the CDR3 is 13 residues. V was pared by 6 bases and J by 7 bases, with 13 bases between. In germline, CDR1 is MNHEY, CDR2 SVGAGI. CDR3 region: CASRRGQTNEQFF. The CDR3 DNA reads TGTGCCAGCAGGCGCGGACAGACGAATGAGCAGTTCTTC.

The chain joins TRBV5-5 to TRBJ2-5, with D unclear. Germline-derived CDR1 and CDR2 are SGHKS and YYEKEE (reference sequence). The CDR3 covers 13 residues. The V and J ends lost 5 bases and 1 base respectively, with 9 bases between them. CDR3: CASSPQVQETQYF. CDR3 in DNA: TGTGCCAGCAGTCCTCAAGTCCAAGAGACCCAGTACTTC. The full variable domain, its missing parts supplied by reference TRBV5-5 and TRBJ2-5, is DAGVTQSPTHLIKTRGQQVTLRCSPISGHKSVSWYQQVLGQGPQFIFQYYEKEERGRGNFPDRFSARQFPNYSSELNVNALLLGDSALYLCASSPQVQETQYFGPGTRLLVL.

V is TRBV10-3 and J is TRBJ2-5; 8 bases are shared with TRBD2. The junction had 12 bases not matched to a gene; V was cut back by 0 bases and J by 3 bases. CDR1 is ENHRY, CDR2 SYGVKD, per germline. This CDR3 has 18 residues. Here the CDR3 reads CAISESSPWSGGEETQYF. CDR3 nucleotide sequence: TGTGCCATCAGTGAGTCGAGCCCCTGGTCGGGGGGGGAAGAGACCCAGTACTTC.

The chain is built from TRBV27 and TRBJ2-5; D possibly corresponds to TRBD1 (6 bases). With 6 bases removed from V and 2 bases from J, the gap between germline ends came to 7 bases. Looked up from germline, CDR1 is MNHEY and CDR2 is SMNVEV (reference sequence). The CDR3 has 12 amino acids. The chain's CDR3 is CASRGQQETQYF. CDR3 nucleotides: TGTGCCAGCAGAGGACAGCAAGAGACCCAGTACTTC.

Only a few counts were recorded for this clonotype. This chain joins TRBV7-9 and TRBJ2-5, with a possible D match to TRBD1 (5 bases). Trimming left V 2 bases short and J 2 bases short, with 9 bases between. Germline V lookup: CDR1 SEHNR, CDR2 FQNEAQ (reference sequence). This CDR3 contains 14 residues. The CDR3 loop reads CASSLFQGQETQYF. CDR3 sequence (DNA): TGTGCCAGCAGCTTATTCCAGGGACAAGAGACCCAGTACTTC.

This clonotype occurred many times. The V call is TRBV6-5, the J call TRBJ1-1; TRBD1 aligns across 7 bases. Looked up from germline, CDR1 is MNHEY and CDR2 is SVGAGI. This CDR3 has 14 amino acids. V was clipped by 0 bases and J by 4 bases; unmatched bases: 2. The CDR3 bases are TGTGCCAGCAGTTACTCGACAGGGTCCACTGAAGCTTTCTTT. This codes for CASSYSTGSTEAFF.

J is TRBJ1-2 and V is TRBV20-1; no firm D call. V gave up 0 bases and J gave up 5 bases, with 10 bases separating them. Looked up from germline, CDR1 is DFQATT and CDR2 is SNEGSKA (reference sequence). This CDR3 has 13 amino acids. For the CDR3, the DNA is TGCAGTGCTAGAGATACACGTACATATGGCTACACCTTC. Amino acids: CSARDTRTYGYTF.

The CDR3: CASSQEFGEDTQYF. The CDR3 DNA is TGCGCCAGCAGCCAAGAGTTTGGGGAAGATACGCAGTATTTT. The chain links TRBV4-1 to TRBJ2-3; D is uncertain. The CDR3 covers 14 residues. V was shortened by 0 bases and J by 5 bases, with 9 bases between the two germline ends. CDR1 is MGHRA, CDR2 YSYEKL, per germline.

This clonotype was found a few times. The V call is TRBV27, the J call TRBJ2-4, with TRBD1 identical over 9 bases. Germline V gives CDR1 MNHEY, CDR2 SMNVEV (reference sequence). J lost 11 bases, V lost 1 base, and 12 bases had no gene match. CDR3 length: 16 residues. The CDR3 reads CASSLYDRGSTGVQYF. For the CDR3, the DNA is TGTGCCAGCAGTTTATACGACAGGGGGTCCACCGGGGTTCAGTACTTC.

The rearrangement uses TRBV27 and TRBJ1-5; no definite D call. The CDR3 consists of 13 residues. Germline V gene data show CDR1 as MNHEY and CDR2 as SMNVEV (reference sequence). V was clipped by 9 bases and J by 1 base, with 10 bases between them. The CDR3 DNA sequence: TGTGCCAGTGGGTTGGGAAGCAATCAGCCCCAGCATTTT. Its translation is CASGLGSNQPQHF.

This chain's CDR3 is CASSLLGWGPQHF. The CDR3, as DNA: TGTGCCAGCAGCTTATTAGGATGGGGGCCCCAGCATTTT. The chain uses TRBV7-9 and TRBJ1-5; D unresolved. In germline, CDR1 is SEHNR, CDR2 FQNEAQ (reference sequence). Deletions cut 2 bases from V and 9 bases from J, with 11 bases between. The CDR3 is 13 residues long.

This rearrangement joins TRBV7-6 to TRBJ2-7; D is undetermined. The length of the CDR3 is 12 residues. Germline V lookup: CDR1 SGHVS, CDR2 FNYEAQ. The ends were cut back, 5 bases at V and 7 bases at J, with 12 bases in the middle. The CDR3 loop reads CASSPGLKEQYF. In DNA, the CDR3 is TGTGCCAGCAGCCCCGGTTTGAAGGAGCAGTACTTC.

V gene TRBV20-1 combines with J gene TRBJ2-7; 7 positions match TRBD2. V lost 0 bases to trimming and J lost 5 bases; unmatched junction nucleotides: 10. Germline CDR1 DFQATT, CDR2 SNEGSKA (reference sequence). The length of the CDR3 is 15 residues. The CDR3 DNA reads as TGCAGTGCTAGAGAGGGGGGGTCCGAGCCAAACGAGCAGTACTTC. Translated: CSAREGGSEPNEQYF.

The CDR3 DNA is TGTGCCAGCAGTGAATTCGACCCAGGGGGCCCATTAACCGGGGAGCTGTTTTTT. Translation gives CASSEFDPGGPLTGELFF. The J gene is TRBJ2-2, the V gene TRBV6-1, with 8 bases aligning to TRBD1. The junction had 13 bases not matched to a gene; V was cut back by 2 bases and J by 5 bases. This CDR3 spans 18 amino acids. The germline V gene has CDR1 MNHNS and CDR2 SASEGT.

The chain carries TRBV2 and TRBJ2-3; D not resolved. From germline, CDR1 is SNHLY and CDR2 FYNNEI. The CDR3 runs to 10 residues. The ends were cut back, 7 bases at V and 6 bases at J, with 5 bases in the middle. For the CDR3, the DNA is TGTGCCAGCATGGGGGATACGCAGTATTTT. This gives the protein CASMGDTQYF.

This chain links TRBV6-2 or TRBV6-3 with TRBJ2-3; no firm D call. V lost 0 bases, J lost 2 bases, and 12 bases lay in between. There are 16 residues in the CDR3. The V gene's germline CDR1 is MNHEY and CDR2 SVGEGT. CDR3 nucleotides: TGTGCCAGCAGTTACTCCCCGGACGGGTCCACAGATACGCAGTATTTT. Translation: CASSYSPDGSTDTQYF.

This sequence joins TRBV20-1 and TRBJ2-1; weak D call: TRBD1 (7 bases). The CDR3 sequence is 12 residues long. Germline V lookup: CDR1 DFQATT, CDR2 SNEGSKA (reference sequence). Trimming removed 2 bases from V and 9 bases from J, with 11 bases in between. CDR3 sequence: CSARSQGGEQFF. The DNA of the CDR3 is TGCAGTGCTAGATCTCAGGGGGGTGAGCAGTTCTTC.

This clonotype was seen repeatedly, ten times or more. This chain links TRBV28 with TRBJ1-5; D gene uncertain. The CDR3 runs 15 residues. Trimming shortened V by 6 bases and J by 0 bases, and 12 bases separated the two germline ends. The germline V gene encodes CDR1 MDHEN and CDR2 SYDVKM. The CDR3 region is CASSLNTDSNQPQHF. The CDR3 DNA is TGTGCCAGCAGCCTAAACACGGATAGCAATCAGCCCCAGCATTTT. Looking up the rest from reference TRBV28 and TRBJ1-5 gives the full variable domain: DVKVTQSSRYLVKRTGEKVFLECVQDMDHENMFWYRQDPGLGLRLIYFSYDVKMKEKGDIPEGYSVSREKKERFSLILESASTNQTSMYLCASSLNTDSNQPQHFGDGTRLSIL.

The J gene is TRBJ2-1, the V gene TRBV20-1, with D possibly TRBD2 on 5 matching bases. With 6 bases removed from V and 8 bases from J, the gap between germline ends came to 26 bases. From germline, CDR1 is DFQATT and CDR2 SNEGSKA (reference sequence). The CDR3 is made up of 16 amino acids. This CDR3 reads CSANPRLGSGFHEQFF. In nucleotides, the CDR3 is TGCAGTGCCAACCCTAGGCTAGGCTCGGGGTTCCATGAGCAGTTCTTC.

In its sample, this clonotype was seen many times. V is TRBV9 and J is TRBJ2-7; the D gene is possibly TRBD1 (5 bases). Trimming stripped 5 bases from V and 10 bases from J, with 19 bases between. Germline V gene lookup returns CDR1 SGDLS and CDR2 YYNGEE. This CDR3 spans 13 amino acids. CDR3: CASSTSITDTQYF. In DNA, the CDR3 is TGTGCCAGCAGTACCAGTATTACGGACACCCAGTACTTC.

There are a few counts of this clonotype. This chain joins TRBV12-3 or TRBV12-4 and TRBJ2-3; TRBD2 agrees at 11 bases. The J segment lost 4 bases and the V segment lost 6 bases, leaving 9 bases of the junction unmatched. This CDR3 is built from 16 residues. CDR3 DNA: TGTGCCAGCAGCGAACTAGCGGGGGCCCTTCCAGATACGCAGTATTTT. Translation gives CASSELAGALPDTQYF.